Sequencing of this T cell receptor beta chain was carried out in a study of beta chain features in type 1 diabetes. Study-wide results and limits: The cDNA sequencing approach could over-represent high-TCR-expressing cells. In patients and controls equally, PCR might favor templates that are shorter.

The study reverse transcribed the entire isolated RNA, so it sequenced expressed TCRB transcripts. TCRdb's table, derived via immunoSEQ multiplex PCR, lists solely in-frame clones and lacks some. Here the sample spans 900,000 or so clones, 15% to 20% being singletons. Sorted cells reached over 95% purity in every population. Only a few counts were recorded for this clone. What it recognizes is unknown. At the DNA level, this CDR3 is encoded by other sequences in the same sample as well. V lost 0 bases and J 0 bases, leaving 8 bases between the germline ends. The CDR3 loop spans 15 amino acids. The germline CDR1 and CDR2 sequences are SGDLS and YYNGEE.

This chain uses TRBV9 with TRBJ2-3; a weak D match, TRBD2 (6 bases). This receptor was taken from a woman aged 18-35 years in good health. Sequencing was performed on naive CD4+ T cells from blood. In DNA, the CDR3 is TGTGCCAGCAGCGTAGACGGGGGAAGCACAGATACGCAGTATTTT. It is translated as CASSVDGGSTDTQYF.